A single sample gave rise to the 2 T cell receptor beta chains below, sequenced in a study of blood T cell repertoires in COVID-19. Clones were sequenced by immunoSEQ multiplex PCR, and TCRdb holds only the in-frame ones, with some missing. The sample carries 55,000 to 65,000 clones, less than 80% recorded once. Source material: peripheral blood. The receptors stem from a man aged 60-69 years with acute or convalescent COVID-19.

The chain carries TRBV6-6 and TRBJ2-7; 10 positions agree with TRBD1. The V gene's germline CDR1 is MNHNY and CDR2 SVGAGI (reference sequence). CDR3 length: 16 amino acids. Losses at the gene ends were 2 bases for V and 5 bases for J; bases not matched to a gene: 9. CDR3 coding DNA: TGTGCCAGCAGTTACGGAACCCGACAGGGGGCTGACGAGCAGTACTTC. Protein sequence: CASSYGTRQGADEQYF.

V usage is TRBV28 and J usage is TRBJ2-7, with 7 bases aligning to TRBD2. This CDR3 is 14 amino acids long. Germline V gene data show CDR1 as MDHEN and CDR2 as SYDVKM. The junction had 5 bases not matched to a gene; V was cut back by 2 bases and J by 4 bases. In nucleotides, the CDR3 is TGTGCCAGCAGTTTAGCGGGAGTTATTTACGAGCAGTACTTC. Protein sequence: CASSLAGVIYEQYF.